The next 19 T cell receptor beta chains were all read from a single sample in a study of T cells in Graves' hyperthyroidism and ophthalmopathy. TCR beta CDR3 region amplification was performed from RNA transcripts. An initial round of RT-PCR targeting the TCR CDR3 relied on the HTBI primer set. TCRdb recomputed calls from the multiplex PCR reads with MiXCR, one row per CDR3 protein. Among about 380,000 distinct CDR3 sequences listed, approximately 18% were seen once. The sequenced sample was blood. The receptors were sampled from a man younger than 35 with Graves' ophthalmopathy.

This sequence joins TRBV5-1 and TRBJ2-7; TRBD1 agrees at 8 bases. Germline V lookup: CDR1 SGHRS, CDR2 YFSETQ. J lost 5 bases, V lost 3 bases, and 7 bases had no gene match. This CDR3 is built from 14 residues. CDR3: CASSSRQGWDEQYF. CDR3 DNA: TGCGCCAGCAGCTCCCGACAGGGGTGGGACGAGCAGTACTTC. Drawing the rest from reference TRBV5-1 and TRBJ2-7, the complete variable domain is KAGVTQTPRYLIKTRGQQVTLSCSPISGHRSVSWYQQTPGQGLQFLFEYFSETQRNKGNFPGRFSGRQFSNSRSEMNVSTLELGDSALYLCASSSRQGWDEQYFGPGTRLTVT.

In the case of this clonotype: This may stem from a read error, because a much larger clone lies one nucleotide away. The chain uses TRBV5-5 and TRBJ1-2; D is undetermined. Germline values: CDR1 SGHKS, CDR2 YYEKEE (reference sequence). The CDR3 is 13 residues long. V shed 3 bases and J shed 8 bases, with 14 bases lying between them. CDR3 DNA sequence: TGTGCCAGCAGCTCCGGGATCTCCTACGGCTACACCTTC. Its protein product is CASSSGISYGYTF.

This clonotype was found a few times. The chain is built from TRBV5-5 and TRBJ1-2; no clear D gene. V dropped 3 bases and J dropped 4 bases, with 28 bases sitting between them. The CDR3 is made up of 19 amino acids. Germline CDR1 SGHKS, CDR2 YYEKEE (reference sequence). CDR3 residues: CASSSPSGELGASTYGYTF. The CDR3 DNA reads TGTGCCAGCAGCTCGCCAAGCGGGGAGCTAGGTGCCTCCACCTATGGCTACACCTTC.

With regard to this clonotype: At one end the junction does not follow the germline gene, possibly because of a read error. The genes are TRBV6-1 and TRBJ2-3, with D hard to call. The CDR3 sequence is 15 residues long. CDR1 MNHNS and CDR2 SASEGT come from the germline V gene. This CDR3 reads CASRSLTLSTDAQYF. In DNA form, the CDR3 reads TGTGCCAGCAGATCCCTGACGTTGAGCACAGATGCGCAGTATTTT.

The chain links TRBV7-9 to TRBJ2-2; TRBD1 might be the D (5 bases). The CDR3 runs 18 residues. Germline CDR1 is SEHNR and CDR2 is FQNEAQ (reference sequence). V was pared by 4 bases and J by 6 bases, with 24 bases between. The CDR3 sequence is CASSSSITGRGQSGELFF. The CDR3 DNA reads as TGTGCCAGCAGCTCCTCGATCACCGGAAGGGGTCAATCCGGGGAGCTGTTTTTT.

This clonotype was counted between two and nine times. The chain has TRBV10-3 and TRBJ2-2; the D is unclear. V dropped 1 base and J dropped 1 base, with 4 bases sitting between them. This CDR3 is built from 14 residues. The germline V gene encodes CDR1 ENHRY and CDR2 SYGVKD. The CDR3 sequence is CAISELQNTGELFF. In nucleotides, the CDR3 is TGTGCCATCAGTGAGTTACAGAACACCGGGGAGCTGTTTTTT.

This clonotype has a handful of counts. In nucleotides, the CDR3 is TGTGCCAGCGAAGCGGGGATGGGGACCAACGTCCTGACTTTC. Protein sequence: CASEAGMGTNVLTF. The rearrangement uses TRBV6-1 and TRBJ2-6; 7 bases match TRBD2. The CDR3 has 14 amino acids. Germline values: CDR1 MNHNS, CDR2 SASEGT. With 8 bases clipped from V and 8 bases from J, the junction kept 9 bases outside the gene matches.

The sample holds a few counts of this clonotype. The chain has TRBV6-1 and TRBJ1-5, with 7 bases matching TRBD1. The J segment lost 6 bases and the V segment lost 0 bases, leaving 2 bases of the junction unmatched. The CDR3 is 14 residues long. Per germline, CDR1 MNHNS and CDR2 SASEGT. Here the CDR3 DNA reads TGTGCCAGCAGTGAAGCAGAGGGGGCTCAGCCCCAGCATTTT. Protein product: CASSEAEGAQPQHF.

In its sample, this clonotype was seen many times. This sequence joins TRBV2 and TRBJ2-1; D is unclear. The germline gives CDR1 SNHLY, CDR2 FYNNEI. Trimming took 5 bases from V and 6 from J, leaving 14 bases between them. The CDR3 is made up of 14 amino acids. This CDR3 is CASSRVESINEQFF. In nucleotides, the CDR3 is TGTGCCAGCAGTCGGGTGGAATCAATCAATGAGCAGTTCTTC.

The genes are TRBV19 and TRBJ1-2; the D is unclear. V dropped 1 base and J dropped 4 bases, with 7 bases sitting between them. The CDR3 is 13 amino acids. Germline CDR1 reads LNHDA; CDR2 reads SQIVND (reference sequence). The CDR3 DNA reads TGTGCCAGTAGTATAGTTGATGGCTATGGCTACACCTTC. This translates into CASSIVDGYGYTF.

The chain carries TRBV4-1 and TRBJ2-3, with D possibly matching TRBD2 (6 bases). The CDR3 covers 13 residues. The germline gives CDR1 MGHRA, CDR2 YSYEKL. The V gene lost 2 bases and the J gene lost 5 bases, with 8 bases spanning the gap. The CDR3 DNA is TGCGCCAGCAGCCAACCGGGGGTAGATACGCAGTATTTT. It translates to CASSQPGVDTQYF.

The table lists this clonotype with a few counts. This chain uses TRBV20-1 with TRBJ1-5; no clear D gene. The CDR3 contains 12 residues. Trimming stripped 0 bases from V and 4 bases from J, with 4 bases between. CDR1 DFQATT and CDR2 SNEGSKA come from the germline V gene (reference sequence). The CDR3 DNA reads TGCAGTGCTAGAGACGGTAATCAGCCCCAGCATTTT. Translated: CSARDGNQPQHF.

The table lists this clonotype with many counts. V gene TRBV11-2 combines with J gene TRBJ2-2; tentatively, D is TRBD2 (6 bases). V lost 5 bases to trimming and J lost 6 bases, with 13 bases between them. Per the germline V gene, CDR1 is SGHAT and CDR2 is FQNNGV. The CDR3 runs 14 residues. The CDR3 spells CASSPGTLSGELFF. The CDR3, as DNA: TGTGCCAGCAGCCCCGGGACTTTGTCCGGGGAGCTGTTTTTT. Filled out from reference TRBV11-2 and TRBJ2-2, the complete variable domain reads EAGVAQSPRYKIIEKRQSVAFWCNPISGHATLYWYQQILGQGPKLLIQFQNNGVVDDSQLPKDRFSAERLKGVDSTLKIQPAKLEDSAVYLCASSPGTLSGELFFGEGSRLTVL.

The table lists this clonotype with many counts. The CDR3: CASSLPPGGTDTQYF. The CDR3 nucleotides are TGTGCCAGCAGCTTACCTCCCGGGGGCACAGATACGCAGTATTTT. The chain links TRBV7-2 to TRBJ2-3; tentatively, D is TRBD2 (5 bases). The CDR3 has 15 residues. The V gene's germline CDR1 is SGHTA and CDR2 FQGNSA. V was cut by 2 bases and J by 1 base, with 10 bases left in between. Drawing the rest from reference TRBV7-2 and TRBJ2-3, the complete variable domain is GAGVSQSPSNKVTEKGKDVELRCDPISGHTALYWYRQSLGQGLEFLIYFQGNSAPDKSGLPSDRFSAERTGGSVSTLTIQRTQQEDSAVYLCASSLPPGGTDTQYFGPGTRLTVL.

The chain joins TRBV7-9 to TRBJ2-3; 10 bases line up with TRBD1. V dropped 4 bases and J dropped 8; count of bases not matched to a gene: 24. The germline gives CDR1 SEHNR, CDR2 FQNEAQ (reference sequence). CDR3 size: 20 residues. CDR3 in amino acids: CASSSDRGRARDRGPFTQYF. The CDR3 region has the DNA TGTGCCAGCAGCTCCGACAGGGGAAGGGCGAGGGACAGGGGCCCTTTTACGCAGTATTTT.

This clonotype came up many times. The gene calls are TRBV24-1 and TRBJ2-6; possibly TRBD1 or TRBD2 for D (5 bases each). The CDR3 loop spans 18 amino acids. CDR1 KGHDR and CDR2 SFDVKD come from the germline V gene. Trimming shortened V by 2 bases and J by 1 base, and 14 bases separated the two germline ends. The CDR3 nucleotides read TGTGCCACCAGTGATTCAACGGGACGTTGGTCTGGGGCCAACGTCCTGACTTTC. This codes for CATSDSTGRWSGANVLTF.

The rearrangement links TRBV3-1 to TRBJ1-1, with 10 positions matching TRBD1. V lost 4 bases, J lost 1 base, and 3 bases stayed unmatched. The CDR3 is made up of 15 amino acids. The germline V gene has CDR1 LGHDT and CDR2 YNNKEL (reference sequence). Written as DNA, the CDR3 is TGTGCCAGCAGCCGACAGGGGGCTGGGAACACTGAAGCTTTCTTT. The encoded protein is CASSRQGAGNTEAFF.

The chain employs TRBV6-1 and TRBJ1-1; a possible D gene is TRBD1 (6 bases). V was pared by 4 bases and J by 6 bases, with 12 bases between. Germline CDR1 reads MNHNS; CDR2 reads SASEGT. This CDR3 has 13 amino acids. The CDR3 DNA sequence: TGTGCCAGCAGTGCTACAGGGTGGGCTGAAGCTTTCTTT. The encoded protein is CASSATGWAEAFF.

As concerns this clonotype: At one boundary the junction diverges from the germline segment, which might be a read error. The gene calls are TRBV6-1 and TRBJ1-1; 11 nucleotides agree with TRBD1. The CDR3 contains 14 residues. CDR1 and CDR2 (germline): MNHNS, SASEGT. The CDR3 loop is CASRGQGGNTGAFF. CDR3 bases: TGTGCCAGCAGGGGACAGGGGGGTAACACTGGAGCTTTCTTT.